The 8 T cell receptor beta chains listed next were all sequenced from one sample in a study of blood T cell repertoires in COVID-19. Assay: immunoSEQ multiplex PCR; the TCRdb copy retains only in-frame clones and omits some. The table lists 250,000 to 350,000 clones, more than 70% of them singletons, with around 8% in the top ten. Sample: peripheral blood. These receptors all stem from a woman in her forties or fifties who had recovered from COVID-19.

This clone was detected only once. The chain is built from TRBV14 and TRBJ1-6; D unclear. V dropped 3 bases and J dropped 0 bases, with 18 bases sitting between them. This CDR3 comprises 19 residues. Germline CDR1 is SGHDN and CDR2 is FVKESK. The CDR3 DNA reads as TGTGCCAGCAGCCATCCCCTGAGGCCTCTCAGCTCCTATAATTCACCCCTCCACTTT. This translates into CASSHPLRPLSSYNSPLHF. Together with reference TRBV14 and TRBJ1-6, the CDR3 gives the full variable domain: EAGVTQFPSHSVIEKGQTVTLRCDPISGHDNLYWYRRVMGKEIKFLLHFVKESKQDESGMPNNRFLAERTGGTYSTLKVQPAELEDSGVYFCASSHPLRPLSSYNSPLHFGNGTRLTVT.

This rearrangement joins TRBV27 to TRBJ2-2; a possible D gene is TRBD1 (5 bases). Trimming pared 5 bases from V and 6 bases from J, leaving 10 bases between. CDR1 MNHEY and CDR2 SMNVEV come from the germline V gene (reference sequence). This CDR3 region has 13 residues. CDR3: CASSAGYSGELFF. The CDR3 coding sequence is TGTGCCAGCAGTGCAGGGTACTCCGGGGAGCTGTTTTTT.

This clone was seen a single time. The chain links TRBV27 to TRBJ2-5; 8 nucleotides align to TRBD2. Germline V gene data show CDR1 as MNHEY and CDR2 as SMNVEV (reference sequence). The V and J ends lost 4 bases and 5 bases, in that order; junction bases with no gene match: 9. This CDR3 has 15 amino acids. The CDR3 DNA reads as TGTGCCAGCAGTTGGGCGGGAGGATACCGGGAGACCCAGTACTTC. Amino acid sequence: CASSWAGGYRETQYF.

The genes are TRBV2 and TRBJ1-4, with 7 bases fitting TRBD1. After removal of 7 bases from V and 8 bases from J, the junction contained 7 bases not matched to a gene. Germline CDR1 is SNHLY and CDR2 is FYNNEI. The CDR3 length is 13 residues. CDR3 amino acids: CASTRDSREKLFF. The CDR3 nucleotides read TGTGCCAGCACTCGGGACAGTCGGGAAAAACTGTTTTTT.

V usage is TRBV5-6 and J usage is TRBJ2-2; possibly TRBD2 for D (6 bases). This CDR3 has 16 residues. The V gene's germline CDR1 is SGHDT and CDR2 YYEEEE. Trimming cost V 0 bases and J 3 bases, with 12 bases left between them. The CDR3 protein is CASSLGGGAHTGELFF. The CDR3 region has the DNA TGTGCCAGCAGCTTGGGGGGCGGGGCCCACACCGGGGAGCTGTTTTTT. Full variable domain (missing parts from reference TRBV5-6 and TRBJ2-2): DAGVTQSPTHLIKTRGQQVTLRCSPKSGHDTVSWYQQALGQGPQFIFQYYEEEERQRGNFPDRFSGHQFPNYSSELNVNALLLGDSALYLCASSLGGGAHTGELFFGEGSRLTVL.

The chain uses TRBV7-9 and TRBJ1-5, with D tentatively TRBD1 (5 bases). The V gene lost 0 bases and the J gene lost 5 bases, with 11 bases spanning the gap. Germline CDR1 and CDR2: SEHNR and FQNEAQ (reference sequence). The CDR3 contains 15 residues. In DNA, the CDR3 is TGTGCCAGCAGCTTAGCGGGGCCAAGGGATCAGCCCCAGCATTTT. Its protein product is CASSLAGPRDQPQHF. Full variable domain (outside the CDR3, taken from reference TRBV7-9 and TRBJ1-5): DTGVSQNPRHKITKRGQNVTFRCDPISEHNRLYWYRQTLGQGPEFLTYFQNEAQLEKSRLLSDRFSAERPKGSFSTLEIQRTEQGDSAMYLCASSLAGPRDQPQHFGDGTRLSIL.

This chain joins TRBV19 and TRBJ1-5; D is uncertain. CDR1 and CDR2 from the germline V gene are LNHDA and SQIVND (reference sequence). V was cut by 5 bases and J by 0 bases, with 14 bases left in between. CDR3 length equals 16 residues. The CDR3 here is CASSPSPGYSNQPQHF. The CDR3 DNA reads TGTGCCAGTAGTCCAAGTCCGGGGTATAGCAATCAGCCCCAGCATTTT.

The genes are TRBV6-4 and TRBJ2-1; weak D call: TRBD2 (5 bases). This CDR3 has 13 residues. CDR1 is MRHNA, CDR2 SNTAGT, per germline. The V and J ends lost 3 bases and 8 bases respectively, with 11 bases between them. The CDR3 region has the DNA TGTGCCAGCAGTGATCGGGGTAGGGATGAGCAGTTCTTC. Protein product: CASSDRGRDEQFF.